The 21 T cell receptor beta chains below all came from one sample that was sequenced in a study of early T cells in non-severe SARS-CoV-2 infection. TCRdb re-derived calls from the 5' RACE reads in MiXCR, one entry per CDR3 protein. The table has fewer than 65,000 distinct CDR3 sequences, approximately 12% seen once. Sequencing was done on a sample of whole blood. The receptors derive from an adult who was a healthcare worker with PCR-confirmed SARS-CoV-2 infection or an uninfected control (not recorded which).

This clonotype was recorded at least ten times. The chain is built from TRBV11-2 and TRBJ1-1; D gene uncertain. Per germline, CDR1 SGHAT and CDR2 FQNNGV. This CDR3 is 16 amino acids long. The V gene lost 0 bases and the J gene lost 1 base, with 12 bases spanning the gap. This chain's CDR3 is CASSLEYGRRNTEAFF. The CDR3 nucleotides read TGTGCCAGCAGCTTAGAGTATGGGAGGCGGAACACTGAAGCTTTCTTT.

This sequence joins TRBV18 and TRBJ2-5; 11 bases are a match to TRBD1. Germline trimming cut 4 bases from V and 5 bases from J; bases unmatched to any gene: 6. This CDR3 contains 15 residues. The germline V gene has CDR1 KGHSH and CDR2 LQKENI. The DNA for the CDR3 is TGTGCCAGCTCACTCGCGGACAGGGGGCCGGAGACCCAGTACTTC. Protein: CASSLADRGPETQYF.

This clonotype was counted only a few times. The J gene is TRBJ1-2, the V gene TRBV19; D gene unclear. Between the trimmed V and J ends, which lost 4 bases and 5 bases, there was a span of 8 bases. Germline-derived CDR1 and CDR2 are LNHDA and SQIVND (reference sequence). CDR3 length equals 12 residues. CDR3 nucleotide sequence: TGTGCCAGTAGTACCTCGCCTTATGGCTACACCTTC. It encodes CASSTSPYGYTF.

V gene TRBV6-1 combines with J gene TRBJ2-5; D call uncertain. The CDR3 totals 13 residues. The germline gives CDR1 MNHNS, CDR2 SASEGT. Trimming left V 10 bases short and J 5 bases short, with 17 bases between. The CDR3 DNA reads as TGTGCCACCTCATTCCTTTCCCCGGAGACCCAGTACTTC. As protein: CATSFLSPETQYF.

The chain has TRBV20-1 and TRBJ2-3; D is undetermined. The germline V gene has CDR1 DFQATT and CDR2 SNEGSKA (reference sequence). The CDR3 extends over 13 amino acids. Trimming stripped 3 bases from V and 2 bases from J, with 9 bases between. DNA for the CDR3: TGCAGTGCTAGGACGAGGATCACAGATACGCAGTATTTT. Its translation: CSARTRITDTQYF.

Only a few counts were recorded for this clonotype. The genes are TRBV20-1 and TRBJ2-2; maybe TRBD1 (5 bases). V shed 6 bases and J shed 0 bases, with 11 bases lying between them. This CDR3 has 14 residues. Germline V gives CDR1 DFQATT, CDR2 SNEGSKA (reference sequence). The CDR3 here is CSAKTEANTGELFF. CDR3 nucleotide sequence: TGCAGTGCGAAGACAGAAGCGAACACCGGGGAGCTGTTTTTT.

This clonotype was detected many times. The V and J genes are TRBV12-3 or TRBV12-4 and TRBJ2-6, with D unresolved. This CDR3 region has 17 residues. V lost 0 bases, J lost 0 bases, and 9 bases lay in between. The CDR3: CASSLAGRSSGANVLTF. For the CDR3, the DNA is TGTGCCAGCAGTTTAGCAGGCAGGAGCTCTGGGGCCAACGTCCTGACTTTC.

V and J are TRBV7-9 and TRBJ1-6; a possible D gene is TRBD1 (5 bases). Trimming left V 0 bases short and J 4 bases short, with 10 bases between. Germline V gene lookup returns CDR1 SEHNR and CDR2 FQNEAQ (reference sequence). This CDR3 has 16 residues. The CDR3 protein is CASSLAQAGYNSPLHF. The CDR3 DNA is TGTGCCAGCAGCTTAGCCCAGGCAGGGTATAATTCACCCCTCCACTTT. The whole variable domain, filled in from reference TRBV7-9 and TRBJ1-6, reads DTGVSQNPRHKITKRGQNVTFRCDPISEHNRLYWYRQTLGQGPEFLTYFQNEAQLEKSRLLSDRFSAERPKGSFSTLEIQRTEQGDSAMYLCASSLAQAGYNSPLHFGNGTRLTVT.

This clonotype was detected ten times or more. J is TRBJ2-5 and V is TRBV24-1; D could derive from TRBD1 or TRBD2 (5 bases each). This CDR3 region has 15 residues. The V gene's germline CDR1 is KGHDR and CDR2 SFDVKD. V was clipped by 4 bases and J by 1 base, with 12 bases between them. CDR3 protein: CATSDPGTGQETQYF. CDR3 DNA sequence: TGTGCCACCAGTGACCCCGGGACGGGCCAAGAGACCCAGTACTTC.

This chain links TRBV5-8 with TRBJ2-5, with D hard to call. Trimming pared 2 bases from V and 1 base from J, leaving 12 bases between. This CDR3 contains 15 residues. Germline values: CDR1 SGHTS, CDR2 YDEGEE. CDR3 loop: CASSLLGNIQETQYF. CDR3 coding DNA: TGTGCCAGCAGCTTATTGGGAAACATCCAAGAGACCCAGTACTTC.

The rearrangement joins TRBV24-1 to TRBJ2-3, with D perhaps matching TRBD2 (6 bases). The CDR3 loop spans 15 amino acids. Germline V CDR1 and CDR2: KGHDR, SFDVKD. V lost 9 bases to trimming and J lost 3 bases, with 18 bases between them. The CDR3 loop is CATGGEFGATDTQYF. In nucleotides, the CDR3 is TGTGCCACCGGAGGGGAATTCGGGGCAACAGATACGCAGTATTTT.

This clonotype has a count of ten or more. The CDR3 here is CASSDSGAKDPQHF. The CDR3 DNA reads TGTGCCAGCAGTGACTCCGGGGCTAAGGATCCCCAGCATTTT. The V call is TRBV2, the J call TRBJ1-5; perhaps TRBD1 as D (5 bases). The CDR3 length is 14 residues. Germline CDR1 is SNHLY and CDR2 is FYNNEI. The V gene lost 3 bases and the J gene lost 10 bases, with 16 bases spanning the gap. The whole variable domain, filled in from reference TRBV2 and TRBJ1-5, reads EPEVTQTPSHQVTQMGQEVILRCVPISNHLYFYWYRQILGQKVEFLVSFYNNEISEKSEIFDDQFSVERPDGSNFTLKIRSTKLEDSAMYFCASSDSGAKDPQHFGDGTRLSIL.

This clonotype was seen at least ten times. This sequence joins TRBV29-1 and TRBJ2-1; D uncertain. Germline assignment: CDR1 SQVTM and CDR2 ANQGSEA. The CDR3 has 10 amino acids. With 3 bases removed from V and 14 bases from J, the gap between germline ends came to 11 bases. The CDR3 bases are TGCAGCGTTGAGGTGGGTTTCAAGTTCTTC. This codes for CSVEVGFKFF.

This clonotype has a count of ten or more. The chain links TRBV5-6 to TRBJ1-1; D unclear. The V gene's germline CDR1 is SGHDT and CDR2 YYEEEE. V dropped 2 bases and J dropped 10 bases, with 15 bases sitting between them. There are 13 residues in the CDR3. The CDR3 here is CASSLNLEGPAFF. Here the CDR3 DNA reads TGTGCCAGCAGCTTAAACCTCGAGGGCCCAGCTTTCTTT. Using reference TRBV5-6 and TRBJ1-1 for the parts outside the CDR3, the full variable domain is DAGVTQSPTHLIKTRGQQVTLRCSPKSGHDTVSWYQQALGQGPQFIFQYYEEEERQRGNFPDRFSGHQFPNYSSELNVNALLLGDSALYLCASSLNLEGPAFFGQGTRLTVV.

The table lists this clonotype with a few counts. The chain links TRBV5-1 to TRBJ2-2; D gene ambiguous. There are 14 residues in the CDR3. Trimming took 0 bases from V and 2 from J, leaving 5 bases between them. CDR1 and CDR2 (germline): SGHRS, YFSETQ. CDR3 in amino acids: CASSLDFNTGELFF. The CDR3 DNA follows: TGCGCCAGCAGCTTGGACTTCAACACCGGGGAGCTGTTTTTT.

This clonotype has only a few counts. V is TRBV19 and J is TRBJ1-3, with D perhaps TRBD1 (5 bases). CDR1 LNHDA and CDR2 SQIVND come from the germline V gene (reference sequence). Between the trimmed V and J ends, which lost 7 bases and 4 bases, there was a span of 26 bases. The CDR3 loop spans 18 amino acids. The CDR3 sequence: CASIYGPWGSIGGNTIYF. The CDR3 DNA is TGTGCCAGTATCTACGGTCCCTGGGGGAGCATCGGAGGAAACACCATATATTTT.

The V gene is TRBV7-6, the J gene TRBJ1-3; D might be TRBD1 (5 bases). Trimming pared 4 bases from V and 2 bases from J, leaving 18 bases between. CDR1 and CDR2 from the germline V gene are SGHVS and FNYEAQ. The CDR3 sequence is 17 residues long. The CDR3 nucleotides are TGTGCCAGCAGCTCCTGGCCCGCGGGGGTTACTGGAAACACCATATATTTT. This sequence encodes CASSSWPAGVTGNTIYF. Looking up the rest from reference TRBV7-6 and TRBJ1-3 gives the full variable domain: GAGVSQSPRYKVTKRGQDVALRCDPISGHVSLYWYRQALGQGPEFLTYFNYEAQQDKSGLPNDRFSAERPEGSISTLTIQRTEQRDSAMYRCASSSWPAGVTGNTIYFGEGSWLTVV.

This clonotype has at least ten counts. The rearrangement joins TRBV4-3 to TRBJ1-4, with 7 bases that match TRBD1. Germline values: CDR1 LGHNA, CDR2 YSLEER. The V gene end was trimmed by 4 bases and the J gene end by 5 bases; junction bases not matched to a gene: 13. This CDR3 region has 17 residues. CDR3 DNA sequence: TGCGCCAGCAGCCCAAGGGGAGGGGGCCGGGAAAATGAAAAACTGTTTTTT. Amino acids: CASSPRGGGRENEKLFF.

This clonotype was seen repeatedly, ten times or more. The chain has TRBV2 and TRBJ1-1; a possible D gene is TRBD1 (6 bases). V lost 5 bases to trimming and J lost 0 bases, with 10 bases between them. The germline V gene encodes CDR1 SNHLY and CDR2 FYNNEI. The CDR3 runs 14 residues. The CDR3 loop is CASSSQGLNTEAFF. The CDR3, as DNA: TGTGCCAGCAGTTCCCAGGGGTTGAACACTGAAGCTTTCTTT.

This chain links TRBV7-9 with TRBJ1-4; no definite D call. Trimming took off 1 base at V and 6 bases at J, with 3 bases between the two ends. The CDR3 runs to 12 residues. Germline V gives CDR1 SEHNR, CDR2 FQNEAQ (reference sequence). For the CDR3, the DNA is TGTGCCAGCAGCTTAGTCGATGAAAAACTGTTTTTT. Residues: CASSLVDEKLFF.

With regard to this clonotype: A clone one base away is much larger, so this may be a read error. V is TRBV19 and J is TRBJ1-2; no reliable D call. Looked up from germline, CDR1 is LNHDA and CDR2 is SQIVND (reference sequence). This CDR3 comprises 13 residues. Deletions cut 6 bases from V and 4 bases from J, with 12 bases between. The CDR3: CASSLTWVYGYTF. CDR3 sequence (DNA): TGTGCCAGTAGCCTAACATGGGTCTATGGCTACACCTTC. Based on the CDR3 plus reference TRBV19 and TRBJ1-2, the full variable domain is DGGITQSPKYLFRKEGQNVTLSCEQNLNHDAMYWYRQDPGQGLRLIYYSQIVNDFQKGDIAEGYSVSREKKESFPLTVTSAQKNPTAFYLCASSLTWVYGYTFGSGTRLTVV.